This TCR beta chain is drawn from a study of cytomegalovirus exposure and HLA in healthy donors (dated by TCRdb to about 2017). Study-wide context: An earlier analysis of roughly 630 of the donors reported about 250 Gb of sequence data and more than 90 million unique TCR beta sequences from about 179 million T cells. To predict cytomegalovirus infection status, the study combined high-throughput TCR immunosequencing, statistical association of individual TCRs with disease status, and machine learning. An earlier analysis of 587 of the donors used high-throughput TCR beta sequencing to judge whether each TCR beta V gene segment behaved as functional or pseudogenic. The genetic ancestry cluster associated with self-reported Caucasian donors included around 76% of the roughly 390 genotyped donors. The T cell repertoires of several hundred subjects were profiled by immunosequencing and related to cytomegalovirus serostatus. On average, around 200,000 unique TCR beta nucleotide sequences were sequenced per donor among some 430 genotyped donors of the cohort, with 15% to 20% of those sequences being non-productive. A separate validation cohort of more than 100 different subjects was used in addition to the roughly 720-subject first cohort. A later analysis re-analyzed previously published TCR beta repertoires from 600 to 850 donors and added high-resolution HLA genotyping to study TCR occurrence patterns. Four or five DR-DQ haplotypes were handled as single units for association and clustering, since linkage in the cohort was strong. In a later genetic analysis, genome-wide SNP genotypes for about 55% of the roughly 670 donors were used, and that subset was treated as a discovery cohort. Roughly 290 gigabases of sequencing data and around 80 million unique TCR sequences made up an early release that covered nearly 650 HLA-typed donors. Every discovery cohort repertoire had been produced on one sequencing platform. Rather than using new phenotypic data, the later analysis identified candidate immune exposures from TCR beta sequences and from how often those sequences occurred across donors. Donor age, sex, ethnicity and CMV serostatus were collected together with the repertoire data. Typing coverage varied by locus: 629-630 donors for A, B, C, DRB1 and DQB1; roughly 510 for DQA1; some 610 for DPA1; around 450 for DPB1. Both class I and class II loci were covered by HLA typing, at four-digit resolution. The study aimed to test whether signatures of past pathogen exposure could be identified by cataloging public T cell receptors. Paper-wide results and their limitations: Immune exposure information for the cohort was limited to CMV serostatus. A further reported finding was that TCR beta sequences accurately predicted the HLA-A and HLA-B alleles for most subjects in the first cohort. In a later genetic analysis, a missense DCLRE1C variant was associated with V-gene and J-gene trimming of TCR beta chains, and the association was replicated in an independent cohort. Some IMGT-functional V segments, including TRBV6-2 and TRBV6-3, could not be told apart with the 87-base-pair reads, so those segments were excluded. Three of the identified cytomegalovirus-associated TCR beta chains were confirmed in vitro to be specific for cytomegalovirus antigens. According to a later genetic analysis, donors in an Asian-associated ancestry cluster had fewer N-insertions in productive TCRs than the approximately 670-donor mean. In a later analysis, 15,000 to 20,000 TCR beta sequences were associated with specific HLA alleles at a false discovery rate of 0.05. A cluster of highly shared sequence variants was judged likely to be a technical artifact of the sequencing pipeline. In a later analysis, the rate of TCR association differed among HLA loci, with DRB1 alleles having the most associated TCRs and HLA-C alleles having the fewest. In an earlier analysis of 587 of the donors, most TCR beta V segments appeared in productive rearrangements about 90% or about 30% of the time, broadly matching IMGT annotations. Most TCR sequences were observed very rarely across donors, whereas some public TCRs were present in many individuals. Compared with equally common non-associated chains, HLA-associated TCR beta chains in a later analysis were more clonally expanded and had lower generation probabilities. Sequencing depth was assumed to be roughly uniform across donors in the presence/absence analyses, though that assumption may not hold. HLA typing was unavailable for some donors at each locus, so association tests used only the typed subset. In a later analysis, most CMV-associated TCR beta chains were found to appear HLA-restricted, with HLA associations seemingly driven largely by CMV exposure. It was suggested by the authors that the approach could potentially be generalized to other disease states and immunological phenotypes. In a later analysis, several top co-occurrence clusters were reported to appear linked to parvovirus B19, influenza, CMV and Epstein-Barr virus. The classifier was reported to diagnose cytomegalovirus status with high specificity and sensitivity in both the original cohort and the validation cohort. When HLA alleles, especially DR and DQ, strongly co-occurred, TCR associations were difficult to assign to individual alleles. Correlated functional status among segregating V segments might reflect linkage disequilibrium, but an unknown experimental factor could not be ruled out. A total of 150 or so TCR beta chains were listed by the study as associated with cytomegalovirus. Because counts were too low, approximately 18 rarely observed V segments, including chromosome 9 orphons, were excluded from the earlier analysis of a few hundred of the donors. Only TCR beta chains were sequenced in this cohort, and the absence of alpha or paired-chain data limited detectable features.

The cohort was made up of hundreds of healthy bone marrow donors. All cohort members were sampled while nominally healthy, although unrecorded immune exposures were likely present. The donor tested CMV seronegative, placing the donor among the roughly 400 seronegative members of the cohort. Each donor provided a peripheral blood sample, and peripheral blood mononuclear cells were used for TCR beta sequencing. The Qiagen DNeasy Blood Extraction Kit was used to extract genomic DNA from the blood cell samples. Library construction relied on the immunoSEQ multiplex PCR assay. The multiplex PCR relied on a mix of 60 forward primers for TCR Vbeta segments and 13 reverse primers for TCR Jbeta segments. The CDR3 region of rearranged TCR beta genes was amplified from genomic DNA with a multiplex PCR assay. The Illumina HiSeq System was used to sequence the amplified TCR beta libraries as 87-base-pair reads. Turning to the authors' computational methods: A later analysis counted some 80 million unique TCR beta chains across the 640 or so repertoires, and some 12 million of these chains were shared by at least two donors. Raw reads were error-corrected and collapsed into unique sequences by a nearest-neighbor algorithm in which closely related sequences were merged to remove PCR and sequencing errors. CDR3 sequences were aligned to IMGT reference sequences to assign V, D and J gene segments. For a sequence to be retained, at least a six-nucleotide match to both a V gene segment and a J gene segment was required. Rearrangements were classified as productive when the CDR3 lacked stop codons and remained in frame with V and J, and all other rearrangements were classified as non-productive. CDR3 was defined by IMGT convention, running from the second conserved V-encoded cysteine to the conserved J-encoded phenylalanine. The earlier analysis of a few hundred of the donors excluded any sequence lacking an unambiguous match to a single V gene segment. In an earlier analysis of 587 of the donors, V segments were called functional above 56.7% productive rearrangements and were called segregating when the between-donor standard deviation exceeded 5%. To diagnose cytomegalovirus status from the catalog of TCR beta chain sequences, a statistical classification framework was built. V and J gene assignment, in a later analysis, came from comparing TCR nucleotide sequences with IMGT/GENE-DB human TR gene sequences. A later analysis assigned CDR3 sequences and most-parsimonious VDJ recombination scenarios with the TCRdist pipeline. A later analysis defined each TCR beta chain by its CDR3 amino acid sequence plus V-gene family, and excluded reads lacking a unique V-gene family. To address suspected cross-contamination and a sequencing artifact, a later analysis removed over 500 highly shared, low-generation-probability nucleotide sequences. In a later analysis, a clonal expansion index for each public chain was calculated from normalized within-repertoire ranks of inferred template counts. In a later analysis, generation probabilities were computed with a VDJ recombination model fitted to out-of-frame rearrangements, and the resulting probabilities were checked against IGoR. In a later analysis, TCR-TCR, TCR-HLA and TCR-CMV co-occurrence was scored with hypergeometric tests, and a repertoire-size bias correction was applied to TCR pairs. A later analysis estimated false discovery rates by permuting HLA or CMV assignments 20 times. In a later analysis, co-occurring TCRs were grouped with DBSCAN, and TCRdist sequence similarity was added when clustering was performed within HLA-allele-positive subsets. Repertoires with fewer than 30,000 or more than 120,000 public chains, plus five repertoires with anomalous nucleotide sharing, were excluded from co-occurrence clustering. TCRdb provides this immuneACCESS table in a form limited to in-frame rearrangements. Some clones are lacking; in checked studies, under half of them reflect an unresolved V gene, and why the rest are absent is not known. From that table come the V and J calls and clone size; the DNA was used to work out D and trimming. The sample table includes over 100,000 clones. In total, the top ten clones hold about 1.7% of the sample.

Remarks on this clone: The antigen it binds to is not known.

The CDR3 goes from the cysteine to the phenylalanine over 18 residues. The DNA shown is the 54-base CDR3, in frame from base 1. The junction carries 21 bases between V and J, which are trimmed by 4 bases and 0 bases respectively. Taken from the germline V gene, the CDR1 and CDR2 loops are MDHEN and SYDVKM. Sequenced material: PBMCs. The sequence is built from TRBV28 and TRBJ1-1; tentative D gene TRBD1, with 6 bases matching. The clonotype comes from a man aged 18 to 30 in good health and CMV-seronegative. At the DNA level, the sequence is TGTGCCAGCAGTTCCCCTCGGACAGTAAGGAACATGAACACTGAAGCTTTCTTT. Translation gives CASSSPRTVRNMNTEAFF.